This record concerns one T cell receptor beta chain sequence. The target antigen is unknown. TCRdb ran MiXCR on the 5' RACE reads and lists one entry per CDR3 protein. The table records 55,000 to 75,000 distinct CDR3 sequences, about 6% of them present only once. V was trimmed by 4 bases and J by 5 bases, leaving 9 bases between them. The germline V gene has CDR1 LGHDT and CDR2 YNNKEL (reference sequence). This CDR3 is 14 amino acids long. The data stem from a study of early T cells in non-severe SARS-CoV-2 infection. Whole-study results and caveats: VDJdb matching, biased toward anti-spike CD8 responses, missed private and CD4 specificities.

The source material was whole blood, sampled at baseline. This TCR was recovered from an adult who was a healthcare worker with PCR-confirmed SARS-CoV-2 infection or an uninfected control (not recorded which). This chain uses TRBV3-1 with TRBJ1-6; D gene uncertain. CDR3 nucleotides: TGTGCCAGCAGCCCCGCACAGAATAATTCACCCCTCCACTTT. This codes for CASSPAQNNSPLHF.